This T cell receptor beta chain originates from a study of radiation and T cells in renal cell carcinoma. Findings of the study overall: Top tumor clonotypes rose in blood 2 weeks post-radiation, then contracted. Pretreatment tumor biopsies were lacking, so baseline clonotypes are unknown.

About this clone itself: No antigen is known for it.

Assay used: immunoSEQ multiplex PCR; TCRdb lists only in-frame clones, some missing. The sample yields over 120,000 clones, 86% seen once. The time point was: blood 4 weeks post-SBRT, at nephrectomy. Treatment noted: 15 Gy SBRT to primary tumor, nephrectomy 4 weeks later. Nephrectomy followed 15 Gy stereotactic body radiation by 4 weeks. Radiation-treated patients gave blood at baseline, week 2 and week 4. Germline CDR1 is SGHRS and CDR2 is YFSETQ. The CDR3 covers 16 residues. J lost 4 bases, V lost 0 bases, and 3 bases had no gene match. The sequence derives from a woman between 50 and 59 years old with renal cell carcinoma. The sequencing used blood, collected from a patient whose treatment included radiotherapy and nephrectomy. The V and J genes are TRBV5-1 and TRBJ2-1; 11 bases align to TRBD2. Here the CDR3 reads CASSLVLAGGYNEQFF. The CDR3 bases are TGCGCCAGCAGCTTGGTTCTAGCGGGGGGTTACAATGAGCAGTTCTTC.